A single sample gave rise to the 27 T cell receptor beta chains below, sequenced in a study of post-analysis software for immune sequencing data. Tagging with unique molecular identifiers was a feature of the TCR beta cDNA libraries. TCRdb re-analysed the PCR reads in MiXCR, keeping a single row per CDR3 protein. This table holds roughly 620,000 distinct CDR3 sequences, 40% to 50% found once. What these receptors recognize is not known. Study-wide results and caveats: The study found TRBV5-6, TRBV5-1 and TRBV20-1 among a few TRBV segments more frequent in patients than controls.

Sequenced material: blood. The receptor set was obtained from a girl aged 10 to 17 with multiple sclerosis.

This clonotype has just one count. This may be a read error: a much more frequent sequence differs by one nucleotide. CDR3 bases: TGTGCCAACAGAACAGGGATTCTAAGCTCCTACGAGCAGTACTTC. Amino acids: CANRTGILSSYEQYF. The V and J genes are TRBV27 and TRBJ2-7; TRBD1 is a possible D gene (6 bases). Germline CDR1 MNHEY, CDR2 SMNVEV (reference sequence). V was trimmed by 10 bases and J by 0 bases, leaving 19 bases between them. CDR3 size: 15 residues.

The chain recombines TRBV7-8 with TRBJ2-7; D is undetermined. Germline CDR1 and CDR2: SGHVS and FQNEAQ. The CDR3 contains 17 residues. V was pared by 5 bases and J by 0 bases, with 20 bases between. The CDR3 bases are TGTGCCAGCAGCCAGCGAGAGGTATACTTGAGCTCCTACGAGCAGTACTTC. The encoded protein is CASSQREVYLSSYEQYF. The full variable domain, its missing parts supplied by reference TRBV7-8 and TRBJ2-7, is GAGVSQSPRYKVAKRGQDVALRCDPISGHVSLFWYQQALGQGPEFLTYFQNEAQLDKSGLPSDRFFAERPEGSVSTLKIQRTQQEDSAVYLCASSQREVYLSSYEQYFGPGTRLTVT.

The chain combines TRBV11-3 with TRBJ2-5, with D perhaps assigned TRBD1 or TRBD2 (5 bases each). The CDR3 consists of 15 residues. Per the germline V gene, CDR1 is SGHNT and CDR2 is YENEEA. The ends were cut back, 5 bases at V and 5 bases at J, with 18 bases in the middle. The CDR3 sequence: CASSPGSGLGETQYF. DNA of the CDR3: TGTGCCAGCAGCCCAGGGTCGGGGTTAGGGGAGACCCAGTACTTC.

This clonotype was seen a handful of times. The gene calls are TRBV9 and TRBJ2-1, with 7 bases lining up with TRBD2. The J segment lost 4 bases and the V segment lost 4 bases, leaving 5 bases of the junction unmatched. This CDR3 region has 14 residues. Germline CDR1 is SGDLS and CDR2 is YYNGEE. The CDR3 protein is CASSTGLVYNEQFF. The CDR3, as DNA: TGTGCCAGCAGCACCGGACTAGTTTACAATGAGCAGTTCTTC.

Points on this clonotype: Compared with germline, one end of the junction differs, possibly owing to a read error. In DNA, the CDR3 is TGTGTCAGCAGCCAGAGACAGAACACTGAAGCTTTCTTT. This translates into CVSSQRQNTEAFF. V and J are TRBV7-2 and TRBJ1-1; D not resolved. The CDR3 is 13 amino acids. CDR1 is SGHTA, CDR2 FQGNSA, per germline.

The CDR3 DNA reads TGCGCCAGCAGCATATTCCCGGGACTAGCGGGGGGTTACAATGAGCAGTTCTTC. The encoded protein is CASSIFPGLAGGYNEQFF. V is TRBV5-1 and J is TRBJ2-1; 15 positions match TRBD2. Per the germline V gene, CDR1 is SGHRS and CDR2 is YFSETQ. V lost 4 bases to trimming and J lost 4 bases; unmatched junction nucleotides: 9. The CDR3 spans 18 residues.

The chain is built from TRBV20-1 and TRBJ2-7, with 9 bases lining up with TRBD1. Looked up from germline, CDR1 is DFQATT and CDR2 is SNEGSKA (reference sequence). This CDR3 is built from 14 residues. The V and J ends lost 1 base and 3 bases, in that order; junction bases with no gene match: 4. The CDR3 nucleotides read TGCAGTGCTAGAGCGAGACAGGGGGGCTACGAGCAGTACTTC. Protein product: CSARARQGGYEQYF.

The chain combines TRBV6-5 with TRBJ2-7, with a tentative D call TRBD1 (5 bases). Per germline, CDR1 MNHEY and CDR2 SVGAGI. The ends were cut back, 6 bases at V and 3 bases at J, with 18 bases in the middle. The CDR3 extends over 15 amino acids. CDR3 sequence: CASRSLRDGDYEQYF. For the CDR3, the DNA is TGTGCCAGCAGGTCCCTCAGGGATGGGGACTACGAGCAGTACTTC.

The V and J genes are TRBV12-3 or TRBV12-4 and TRBJ1-1, with a weak D call TRBD1 (5 bases). V lost 10 bases and J 4 bases, leaving 16 bases between the germline ends. The CDR3 totals 13 residues. CDR3 in DNA: TGTGCCACCTCGTCGTCAACAGGCACTGAAGCTTTCTTT. This codes for CATSSSTGTEAFF.

There are a few counts of this clonotype. The chain joins TRBV12-3 or TRBV12-4 to TRBJ1-6, with 7 bases matching TRBD1. The trim removed 4 bases at V and 7 bases at J, leaving 7 bases unmatched. The CDR3 consists of 15 residues. CDR3 DNA: TGTGCCAGCAGTTATGGGACAGCTTCGAATTCACCCCTCCACTTT. It specifies CASSYGTASNSPLHF.

This chain joins TRBV5-6 and TRBJ2-1; 8 positions agree with TRBD1. The germline gives CDR1 SGHDT, CDR2 YYEEEE. The CDR3 loop spans 14 amino acids. Unmatched junction bases numbered 8, after V lost 4 bases and J lost 8 bases. As DNA, the CDR3 is TGTGCCAGCAGCCAAATTCTACAGGGGGATGAGCAGTTCTTC. Translating it yields CASSQILQGDEQFF. The whole variable domain, filled in from reference TRBV5-6 and TRBJ2-1, reads DAGVTQSPTHLIKTRGQQVTLRCSPKSGHDTVSWYQQALGQGPQFIFQYYEEEERQRGNFPDRFSGHQFPNYSSELNVNALLLGDSALYLCASSQILQGDEQFFGPGTRLTVL.

This sequence joins TRBV28 and TRBJ1-1, with D maybe TRBD1 (6 bases). From germline, CDR1 is MDHEN and CDR2 SYDVKM. V was shortened by 7 bases and J by 9 bases, with 21 bases between the two germline ends. CDR3 length: 14 residues. CDR3 coding DNA: TGTGCCAGCACCCCTGGGGGGGCTGCGGAGAAAGCTTTCTTT. This sequence encodes CASTPGGAAEKAFF. Full variable domain (missing parts from reference TRBV28 and TRBJ1-1): DVKVTQSSRYLVKRTGEKVFLECVQDMDHENMFWYRQDPGLGLRLIYFSYDVKMKEKGDIPEGYSVSREKKERFSLILESASTNQTSMYLCASTPGGAAEKAFFGQGTRLTVV.

The chain employs TRBV7-6 and TRBJ1-2; D remains ambiguous. V was cut by 5 bases and J by 8 bases, with 24 bases left in between. The CDR3 consists of 16 residues. Germline V gene lookup returns CDR1 SGHVS and CDR2 FNYEAQ. The CDR3 is CASSRASDRRPEGYTF. The CDR3 DNA is TGTGCCAGCAGCCGAGCCAGCGATCGCCGACCGGAGGGCTACACCTTC.

This sequence joins TRBV13 and TRBJ1-2; D is ambiguous. CDR1 and CDR2 (germline): PRHDT, FYEKMQ (reference sequence). CDR3 length: 16 residues. The V end was cut by 5 bases, the J end by 4 bases, with 20 bases between. The CDR3 DNA reads TGTGCCAGCAGCCCTGGACGAACGGACCGATTCTATGGCTACACCTTC. Translated, it gives CASSPGRTDRFYGYTF.

The V and J genes are TRBV6-5 and TRBJ2-5; 10 bases fit TRBD1. Gene TRBJ2-7 matches the end of the DNA better, so the J call may be wrong. Germline CDR1 is MNHEY and CDR2 is SVGAGI. CDR3 length equals 15 residues. DNA of the CDR3: TGTGCCAGCACCACTGCGGACAGGGGGACATACGAGCAGTACTTC. Its protein is CASTTADRGTYEQYF.

The CDR3 bases are TGCGCCAGCAGCTTGGAAAGGAGACTTAACTACGAGCAGTACTTC. Amino acids: CASSLERRLNYEQYF. The genes are TRBV5-1 and TRBJ2-7; D is undetermined. Trimming removed 0 bases from V and 3 bases from J, with 13 bases in between. The germline CDR1 and CDR2 sequences are SGHRS and YFSETQ. This CDR3 has 15 residues.

This clonotype has more than one count but fewer than ten. The genes are TRBV12-3 or TRBV12-4 and TRBJ2-1; no clear D. The CDR3 loop spans 14 amino acids. V shed 7 bases and J shed 0 bases, with 10 bases lying between them. The CDR3 DNA reads as TGTGCCAGCATCCCCAAGGGCTCCTACAATGAGCAGTTCTTC. Amino acids: CASIPKGSYNEQFF.

The chain is built from TRBV4-1 and TRBJ1-2; D gene ambiguous. CDR1 is MGHRA, CDR2 YSYEKL, per germline. V dropped 4 bases and J dropped 2 bases, with 8 bases sitting between them. The CDR3 has 13 amino acids. The CDR3 region is CASSPWPNYGYTF. For the CDR3, the DNA is TGCGCCAGCAGCCCATGGCCCAACTATGGCTACACCTTC.

Only a few counts were recorded for this clonotype. The genes are TRBV29-1 and TRBJ1-2; TRBD1 matches at 11 bases. Germline loops: CDR1 SQVTM, CDR2 ANQGSEA. The CDR3 runs 13 residues. The J segment lost 7 bases and the V segment lost 7 bases, leaving 8 bases of the junction unmatched. The CDR3 DNA sequence: TGCAGCGGGGTGGACAGGGGGCTTAGTGGCTACACCTTC. It codes for CSGVDRGLSGYTF. Drawing the rest from reference TRBV29-1 and TRBJ1-2, the complete variable domain is SAVISQKPSRDICQRGTSLTIQCQVDSQVTMMFWYRQQPGQSLTLIATANQGSEATYESGFVIDKFPISRPNLTFSTLTVSNMSPEDSSIYLCSGVDRGLSGYTFGSGTRLTVV.

Written as DNA, the CDR3 is TGCGCCAGCAGCGGCACAGGGGAAAATGGCTACACCTTC. It translates to CASSGTGENGYTF. The chain recombines TRBV5-1 with TRBJ1-2; 7 bases map to TRBD1. The CDR3 contains 13 residues. The V gene's germline CDR1 is SGHRS and CDR2 YFSETQ. The V segment lost 4 bases and the J segment 6 bases; nucleotides outside the gene matches: 6.

V and J are TRBV29-1 and TRBJ2-3; 7 bases are shared with TRBD1. This CDR3 contains 13 residues. After removal of 6 bases from V and 5 bases from J, the junction contained 8 bases not matched to a gene. Germline loops: CDR1 SQVTM, CDR2 ANQGSEA. The DNA for the CDR3 is TGCAGCGTGTCCACAGGGGTGCGAGATACGCAGTATTTT. This sequence encodes CSVSTGVRDTQYF.

This clonotype appeared a few times. CDR3 protein: CASSNKVLAVNEQFF. The CDR3 DNA reads as TGTGCCAGCAGTAATAAGGTACTAGCGGTAAATGAGCAGTTCTTC. The V call is TRBV12-3 or TRBV12-4, the J call TRBJ2-1; 8 bases agree with TRBD2. This CDR3 spans 15 amino acids. J was trimmed by 7 bases and V by 5 bases; bases with no gene match: 10.

This clonotype occurred a few times. The V gene is TRBV4-1, the J gene TRBJ2-4; no clear D gene. V lost 4 bases, J lost 0 bases, and 13 bases lay in between. This CDR3 contains 16 residues. Germline-derived CDR1 and CDR2 are MGHRA and YSYEKL. The CDR3 DNA is TGCGCCAGCAGCCCACGAACGCAGATAGCCAAAAACATTCAGTACTTC. Translation: CASSPRTQIAKNIQYF.

V usage is TRBV10-3 and J usage is TRBJ2-7, with no clear D. The V end lost 0 bases, the J end lost 3 bases, and 6 bases lay between the germline ends. This CDR3 has 13 residues. CDR1 is ENHRY and CDR2 is SYGVKD in the germline V gene. The chain's CDR3 is CAISESTDYEQYF. CDR3 DNA: TGTGCCATCAGTGAGTCGACGGACTACGAGCAGTACTTC.

The table lists this clonotype with many counts. The J gene is TRBJ2-1, the V gene TRBV6-1; D unclear. Germline V gene lookup returns CDR1 MNHNS and CDR2 SASEGT. This CDR3 is built from 14 residues. V was cut by 7 bases and J by 4 bases, with 14 bases left in between. CDR3 region: CASIGVKSYNEQFF. The CDR3 region has the DNA TGTGCCAGCATAGGCGTGAAGAGTTACAATGAGCAGTTCTTC.

This clonotype has just a few counts. This chain connects TRBV5-1 to TRBJ2-1, with D possibly TRBD1 on 5 matching bases. Trimming shortened V by 0 bases and J by 1 base, and 11 bases separated the two germline ends. Germline CDR1 and CDR2: SGHRS and YFSETQ. The CDR3 loop spans 16 amino acids. DNA of the CDR3: TGCGCCAGCAGCTTGGGGCAGGGCGGATCCTACAATGAGCAGTTCTTC. It codes for CASSLGQGGSYNEQFF.

This clonotype was seen a handful of times. This chain connects TRBV6-5 to TRBJ2-5; 8 bases map to TRBD2. With V trimmed by 5 bases and J by 5 bases, 4 bases remained unmatched. From germline, CDR1 is MNHEY and CDR2 SVGAGI. The CDR3 contains 13 residues. The CDR3 DNA is TGTGCCAGCAGTCACCGGGGGGGGGAGACCCAGTACTTC. This encodes CASSHRGGETQYF.